Shown below are 21 T cell receptor beta chains from a single sample sequenced in a study of Graves' ophthalmopathy and Graves' hyperthyroidism. RNA transcripts were the template, and TCR beta CDR3 regions were amplified from them. RT-PCR in the first round used HTBI primers; a second-round multiplex PCR followed. TCRdb recomputed calls from the multiplex PCR reads with MiXCR, one row per CDR3 protein. The sample comprises hundreds of thousands of distinct CDR3 sequences, roughly 39% of which are singletons, and about 3.3% rests with the top ten. The sample was peripheral blood. The source of these receptors is an adult man with Graves' ophthalmopathy.

This clonotype was recorded many times. The chain combines TRBV19 with TRBJ2-7; D not certain. The CDR3 covers 12 residues. The V end lost 3 bases, the J end lost 4 bases, and 7 bases lay between the germline ends. Germline V gene sequence: CDR1 LNHDA, CDR2 SQIVND (reference sequence). As DNA, the CDR3 is TGTGCCAGTAGTATGAACGGATACGAGCAGTACTTC. Protein: CASSMNGYEQYF.

This clonotype was seen ten or more times. The chain employs TRBV10-2 and TRBJ2-5; 7 bases are shared with TRBD2. Germline CDR1 reads WSHSY; CDR2 reads SAAADI. The CDR3 has 13 residues. V lost 6 bases to trimming and J lost 3 bases; unmatched junction nucleotides: 4. CDR3 sequence (DNA): TGCGCCAGCAGAAGGGACTATAAAGAGACCCAGTACTTC. This codes for CASRRDYKETQYF.

About this clonotype itself: One end of the junction does not line up with germline, which may come from a read error. This chain joins TRBV7-8 and TRBJ1-4; no reliable D call. Looked up from germline, CDR1 is SGHVS and CDR2 is FQNEAQ. The length of the CDR3 is 14 residues. The CDR3 spells CASSSSATNEKLSF. DNA of the CDR3: TGTGCCAGCAGCTCGTCCGCAACTAATGAAAAACTGTCTTTT.

There are many counts of this clonotype. The chain recombines TRBV2 with TRBJ1-4; no clear D. The CDR3 loop spans 15 amino acids. V was shortened by 5 bases and J by 7 bases, with 17 bases between the two germline ends. CDR1 is SNHLY and CDR2 is FYNNEI in the germline V gene. Here the CDR3 reads CASSPPGATIEKLFF. CDR3 nucleotide sequence: TGTGCCAGCAGTCCCCCGGGTGCCACGATTGAAAAACTGTTTTTT.

Remarks on this clonotype: The conserved final phenylalanine or tryptophan is absent from the CDR3, which likely points to a read error. The rearrangement uses TRBV25-1 and TRBJ1-5; perhaps TRBD1 as D (5 bases). Germline CDR1 is MGHDK and CDR2 is SYGVNS. Trimming removed 5 bases from V and 4 bases from J, with 21 bases in between. The CDR3 extends over 17 amino acids. Here the CDR3 DNA reads TGTGCCAGCAGTCCGCGGTTGGGGGAGGGAGGTAATCAGCCCCAGCATCTT. Protein: CASSPRLGEGGNQPQHL.

This clonotype was detected a few times. This chain links TRBV11-2 with TRBJ1-1; 11 bases align to TRBD1. The CDR3 is 14 residues long. Germline V lookup: CDR1 SGHAT, CDR2 FQNNGV. The junction had 5 bases not matched to a gene; V was cut back by 5 bases and J by 6 bases. CDR3 sequence: CASSPGQGAAEAFF. The CDR3 DNA is TGTGCCAGCAGCCCCGGACAGGGGGCGGCTGAAGCTTTCTTT.

The chain employs TRBV25-1 and TRBJ2-7, with D tentatively TRBD2 (6 bases). The CDR3 spans 14 residues. CDR1 is MGHDK, CDR2 SYGVNS, per germline. Trimming removed 3 bases at V and 6 bases at J, with 15 bases between. The CDR3 is CASSDTRSGLEQYF. DNA of the CDR3: TGTGCCAGCAGTGATACGAGATCGGGACTCGAGCAGTACTTC.

This clonotype was observed once. This chain joins TRBV5-1 and TRBJ1-1, with TRBD1 as a possible D gene (5 bases). The V gene's germline CDR1 is SGHRS and CDR2 YFSETQ. This CDR3 contains 16 residues. Trimming shortened V by 0 bases and J by 1 base, and 13 bases separated the two germline ends. CDR3 sequence: CASSLEKGTANTEAFF. The CDR3, as DNA: TGCGCCAGCAGCTTGGAAAAGGGGACGGCGAACACTGAAGCTTTCTTT.

This clonotype was detected ten times or more. V usage is TRBV5-1 and J usage is TRBJ2-7; TRBD1 matches 7 bases. The V gene end was trimmed by 0 bases and the J gene end by 3 bases; junction bases not matched to a gene: 3. CDR3 length equals 14 residues. Germline assignment: CDR1 SGHRS and CDR2 YFSETQ. Here the CDR3 DNA reads TGCGCCAGCAGCTTGGAGGGACAGCTCTACGAGCAGTACTTC. Translating gives CASSLEGQLYEQYF. Full variable domain (rest looked up from reference TRBV5-1 and TRBJ2-7): KAGVTQTPRYLIKTRGQQVTLSCSPISGHRSVSWYQQTPGQGLQFLFEYFSETQRNKGNFPGRFSGRQFSNSRSEMNVSTLELGDSALYLCASSLEGQLYEQYFGPGTRLTVT.

A word on this clonotype: Relative to the germline gene, one junction end is altered; a read error may explain this. The chain joins TRBV24-1 to TRBJ2-3; D uncertain. The CDR3 consists of 18 residues. Germline loops: CDR1 KGHDR, CDR2 SFDVKD. The CDR3 loop is CATSDRLQLITSTDTLYF. DNA for the CDR3: TGTGCCACCAGTGATCGATTACAGCTAATAACGAGCACAGATACGCTGTATTTT.

This clonotype was observed a handful of times. V is TRBV6-1 and J is TRBJ2-3, with a possible D match to TRBD1 (6 bases). CDR3 length: 13 amino acids. CDR1 is MNHNS, CDR2 SASEGT, per germline. Trimming removed 7 bases at V and 4 bases at J, with 12 bases between. The CDR3 is CASTPYRADTQYF. CDR3 bases: TGTGCCAGCACCCCATACAGGGCAGATACGCAGTATTTT.

The chain couples TRBV4-2 to TRBJ1-1; the D gene is possibly TRBD1 (5 bases). V was shortened by 0 bases and J by 0 bases, with 8 bases between the two germline ends. The CDR3 covers 15 residues. Germline lookup yields CDR1 LGHNA and CDR2 YNFKEQ. The CDR3 spells CASSQEGGVNTEAFF. CDR3 coding DNA: TGTGCCAGCAGCCAAGAGGGGGGTGTGAACACTGAAGCTTTCTTT.

In its sample, this clonotype was seen many times. The J gene is TRBJ2-5, the V gene TRBV20-1; the D gene is possibly TRBD2 (6 bases). From germline, CDR1 is DFQATT and CDR2 SNEGSKA (reference sequence). The CDR3 covers 16 residues. V was clipped by 3 bases and J by 2 bases, with 19 bases between them. The CDR3 DNA follows: TGCAGTGCTAGCCAGTTAGCGGAGCGAACACAAGAGACCCAGTACTTC. Its protein is CSASQLAERTQETQYF.

Of note for this clonotype: An end of the junction differs from the germline gene, which may be a read error. The rearrangement joins TRBV9 to TRBJ1-4; D is uncertain. The CDR3 has 16 residues. Germline CDR1 and CDR2: SGDLS and YYNGEE. The CDR3 protein is CASSQNSGGPNEKLFF. As DNA, the CDR3 is TGCGCCAGCAGCCAAAACTCAGGAGGACCTAATGAAAAACTGTTTTTT.

Details on this clonotype: As the CDR3 is not closed by the conserved phenylalanine or tryptophan, this likely results from a read error. J is TRBJ1-1 and V is TRBV5-5, with unresolved D. The CDR3 has 13 residues. From germline, CDR1 is SGHKS and CDR2 YYEKEE (reference sequence). The CDR3 DNA reads TGCGCCAGCATATCAATGATGGGCACTGAAGCTTTCCTT. Translating it yields CASISMMGTEAFL.

This clonotype was seen at least ten times. This sequence joins TRBV9 and TRBJ2-6; TRBD1 agrees at 8 bases. From germline, CDR1 is SGDLS and CDR2 YYNGEE. The CDR3 has 18 residues. Trimming cost V 4 bases and J 0 bases; bases outside gene matches: 9. CDR3: CASSPRTGIFSGANVLTF. The CDR3 nucleotides are TGTGCCAGCAGCCCCAGGACAGGGATATTCTCTGGGGCCAACGTCCTGACTTTC.

This clonotype was detected a few times. V and J are TRBV5-8 and TRBJ2-5; D call uncertain. CDR3 length: 15 amino acids. V was cut by 4 bases and J by 2 bases, with 15 bases left in between. CDR1 is SGHTS and CDR2 is YDEGEE in the germline V gene. The CDR3 reads CASSHLSATQETQYF. CDR3 nucleotides: TGTGCCAGCAGCCACCTCTCGGCGACTCAAGAGACCCAGTACTTC.

There are many counts of this clonotype. The chain employs TRBV2 and TRBJ2-2; 7 positions match TRBD2. The CDR3 has 14 amino acids. The V and J ends lost 0 bases and 7 bases, in that order; junction bases with no gene match: 2. Germline values: CDR1 SNHLY, CDR2 FYNNEI. For the CDR3, the DNA is TGTGCCAGCAGTGAAGCAGCGGGGTTCGGGGAGCTGTTTTTT. Translation gives CASSEAAGFGELFF.

The chain is built from TRBV7-9 and TRBJ2-5; perhaps TRBD1 as D (6 bases). This CDR3 has 16 amino acids. V was trimmed by 5 bases and J by 2 bases, leaving 18 bases between them. Germline values: CDR1 SEHNR, CDR2 FQNEAQ (reference sequence). The CDR3 nucleotides read TGTGCCAGCAGCCCGCCCGTCCGGGACAATCAAGAGACCCAGTACTTC. This sequence encodes CASSPPVRDNQETQYF.

The chain is built from TRBV7-9 and TRBJ1-2, with 10 bases lining up with TRBD1. The junction had 9 bases not matched to a gene; V was cut back by 6 bases and J by 8 bases. CDR1 SEHNR and CDR2 FQNEAQ come from the germline V gene (reference sequence). The CDR3 is 14 amino acids. CDR3 sequence (DNA): TGTGCCAGCAGTACCGGGACAGGGGTCAGCGGCTACACCTTC. Translation gives CASSTGTGVSGYTF.

This clonotype was counted once. The chain uses TRBV2 and TRBJ2-7; TRBD1 matches at 9 bases. Germline-derived CDR1 and CDR2 are SNHLY and FYNNEI. The CDR3 is 15 amino acids. V lost 5 bases to trimming and J lost 10 bases; unmatched junction nucleotides: 15. CDR3 protein: CASSLRTGAITQQYF. CDR3 nucleotide sequence: TGTGCCAGCAGTTTAAGGACAGGGGCCATCACCCAACAGTACTTC. Supplemented by reference TRBV2 and TRBJ2-7, the full variable domain reads EPEVTQTPSHQVTQMGQEVILRCVPISNHLYFYWYRQILGQKVEFLVSFYNNEISEKSEIFDDQFSVERPDGSNFTLKIRSTKLEDSAMYFCASSLRTGAITQQYFGPGTRLTVT.